This is a list of T cell receptor beta chains from one sample in a study of shared clonotypes between healthy human individuals. Method: immunoSEQ multiplex PCR; TCRdb's copy keeps in-frame clones and lacks some. Seen here are about 1.1 million clones, approximately 78% observed once, and the top ten hold around 0.6%. The sequencing input was memory CD4+ T cells from PBMCs. All receptors derive from a man younger than 30 in good health. Some clones in this sample may be carry-over from other donors' samples. Both conserved end residues are part of each CDR3. The D gene is left open where the match is weak.

d_call	v_call	j_call	cdr3_aa
.	TRBV5-1	TRBJ2-2	CASSWTSTGELFF
TRBD1	TRBV7-2	TRBJ1-2	CASSPDRVKGYTF
.	TRBV6-1	TRBJ2-1	CASSENGSWDEQFF
.	TRBV6-1	TRBJ1-3	CASSEFEFNSGNTIYF
.	TRBV27	TRBJ1-3	CASRDSSGNTIYF
TRBD1	TRBV5-4	TRBJ1-1	CASSLAGTGRAEAFF
.	TRBV5-1	TRBJ2-3	CASSLSPLGQERGDTQYF
.	TRBV5-1	TRBJ2-5	CASSQRGLRGETQYF
.	TRBV7-9	TRBJ2-5	CASSLLVTWQQETQYF
.	TRBV9	TRBJ2-6	CASSARLVVWAGANVLTF
TRBD2	TRBV5-1	TRBJ2-3	CASSFDPASGGISTDTQYF
TRBD1	TRBV19	TRBJ2-7	CASSIAPDRGYEQYF
TRBD2	TRBV9	TRBJ2-7	CASSVGSGRYEQYF
.	TRBV6-1	TRBJ1-1	CASSETGANTEAFF
TRBD2	TRBV7-2	TRBJ2-7	CASSLRSLAGGGYEQYF
TRBD2	TRBV27	TRBJ2-1	CASSLGTTHEQFF
.	TRBV5-6	TRBJ1-2	CASSLRSGSGYTF
.	TRBV7-9	TRBJ2-7	CASRRLENEQYF
.	TRBV28	TRBJ1-6	CASTPIGDGFNSPLHF
TRBD2	TRBV5-1	TRBJ2-1	CASSFGREGGEQFF
.	TRBV28	TRBJ1-5	CASSLQGGNQPQHF
.	TRBV21-1	TRBJ1-5	CASSKVGRNRAAQPQHF
.	TRBV28	TRBJ2-7	CASSSPPLTYEQYF
.	TRBV10-2	TRBJ2-7	CASRPERGVAGGAYEQYF
TRBD2	TRBV5-1	TRBJ2-1	CASSLEGPSGNNEQFF
.	TRBV4-3	TRBJ1-1	CASSRRGDREGLTFF
TRBD1	TRBV7-9	TRBJ1-1	CASSLLAGGSTEAFF
.	TRBV10-3	TRBJ2-3	CAISDAGSTDTQYF
.	TRBV7-2	TRBJ1-1	CASSPEGQVMNTEAFF
.	TRBV7-2	TRBJ2-7	CASSSKIGTEVYEQYF
.	TRBV6-6	TRBJ1-1	CASSYGDLEAFF
.	TRBV28	TRBJ1-2	CASTPFLGGYTF
TRBD2	TRBV27	TRBJ2-5	CASSLSGLAGEETQYF
.	TRBV28	TRBJ1-2	CASSPGINYGYTF
TRBD1	TRBV2	TRBJ1-6	CASRLWTGFNNSPLHF
.	TRBV9	TRBJ2-7	CASSVAGIRGYEQYF
.	TRBV10-3	TRBJ2-6	CAIRRGPPNSGANVLTF
.	TRBV11-2	TRBJ2-7	CASSLEVVRQSSYEQYF
TRBD2	TRBV27	TRBJ2-4	CASSPPRGGAVDIQYF
.	TRBV6-1	TRBJ1-1	CASRSTGPVNTEAFF
.	TRBV21-1	TRBJ1-5	CASGRGQDSNQPQHF
.	TRBV18	TRBJ1-2	CASSPPLVYGYTF
.	TRBV14	TRBJ1-2	CASSQAPDYGYTF
.	TRBV12-2	TRBJ2-7	CASRLAPRTLASYEQYF
.	TRBV9	TRBJ2-1	CASSVGQGLLKIEQFF
TRBD1	TRBV2	TRBJ1-4	CASSGLQGGYEKLFF
.	TRBV28	TRBJ1-4	CASSITISRGKLFF
.	TRBV30	TRBJ1-3	CAWSARNTIYF
.	TRBV9	TRBJ2-3	CASSVRGSTDTQYF
.	TRBV4-1	TRBJ2-2	CASSQPLGLAGELFF
.	TRBV2	TRBJ2-7	CASSEHRVMYDEQYF
.	TRBV11-2	TRBJ1-4	CASSHRPGGDEKLFF
TRBD1	TRBV7-2	TRBJ1-2	CASSEGTVGRVGGYTF
.	TRBV2	TRBJ1-3	CASSADRGGTNTIYF
.	TRBV6-6	TRBJ2-7	CASSGPPSYEQYF
.	TRBV20-1	TRBJ1-2	CSVVRAGGYTF
TRBD2	TRBV5-1	TRBJ2-7	CASSLTGGAYEQYF
TRBD2	TRBV29-1	TRBJ2-5	CSAYVLGTSGRWRETQYF
.	TRBV2	TRBJ2-1	CASSDEVAVEQFF
TRBD1	TRBV19	TRBJ1-5	CASTDRGSQPQHF